This is a list of T cell receptor beta chains from one sample in a study of shared clonotypes between healthy human individuals. The assay was immunoSEQ multiplex PCR, and TCRdb's table has in-frame clones only and misses some. This table holds approximately 1.9 million clones, 85% to 95% found once. Sequencing was performed on naive CD8+ T cells from PBMCs. Every receptor here comes from a man aged 18 to 30 in good health. Some clones in this sample may be carry-over from other donors' samples. Each CDR3 is given with its conserved first and last residue. A D gene is named only where the DNA matches it firmly. Clone size is given for some rows only: seen once, a few or many times, or a class if the clone is expanded.

d_call	clone_size	j_call	v_call	cdr3_length	cdr3_nt	cdr3_aa
-	-	TRBJ2-3	TRBV9	15	TGTGCCAGCAGCGTAGGGTTCGGGGGGCAAGATACGCAGTATTTT	CASSVGFGGQDTQYF
-	few	TRBJ2-2	TRBV28	11	TGTGCCAGCAGGTGGGGCGGGGAGCTGTTTTTT	CASRWGGELFF
TRBD2	-	TRBJ2-3	TRBV28	16	TGTGCCAGCAGTACAGGACTAGCGGGGAGCACAGATACGCAGTATTTT	CASSTGLAGSTDTQYF
TRBD1	-	TRBJ1-2	TRBV6-6	15	TGTGCCAGCAGTCCCCGGACAGGAGGGGCCGATGGCTACACCTTC	CASSPRTGGADGYTF
TRBD1	-	TRBJ2-5	TRBV7-8	14	TGTGCCAGCAGCGACGACAGGGTAGGAGAGACCCAGTACTTC	CASSDDRVGETQYF
-	once	TRBJ1-2	TRBV28	12	TGTGCCACCGAACCGGGACTCGAAGGCTACACCTTC	CATEPGLEGYTF
-	once	TRBJ2-3	TRBV7-3	14	TGTGCCAGCGCTTTGGAAGGGATGACAGATACGCAGTATTTT	CASALEGMTDTQYF
-	-	TRBJ2-2	TRBV7-8	15	TGTGCCAAAACTTCGGACGGAAGGAACACCGGGGAGCTGTTTTTT	CAKTSDGRNTGELFF
-	-	TRBJ1-5	TRBV19	15	TGTGCCAGTAGTATTACGGGGTTGAGGAATCAGCCCCAGCATTTT	CASSITGLRNQPQHF
-	-	TRBJ1-5	TRBV7-2	15	TGTGCCAGCAGCTTAAGCAGGACTAGCAATCAGCCCCAGCATTTT	CASSLSRTSNQPQHF
-	-	TRBJ2-1	TRBV11-2	16	TGTGCCAGCAGCTCCCGGGTTGGAACCTCCTACAATGAGCAGTTCTTC	CASSSRVGTSYNEQFF
TRBD2	-	TRBJ2-7	TRBV7-2	15	TGTGCCAGCAGACCGCGGACTAGCGGGACCTACGAGCAGTACTTC	CASRPRTSGTYEQYF
-	-	TRBJ2-7	TRBV27	11	TGTGCCAGCAGTTTTGGGGACGAGCAGTACTTC	CASSFGDEQYF
-	-	TRBJ2-7	TRBV9	14	TGTGCCAGCAGCTCCGGGTTAAGCTCCTACGAGCAGTACTTC	CASSSGLSSYEQYF
-	-	TRBJ1-1	TRBV27	14	TGTGCCAGCAGTTTATCGCGGGCAGGAACTGAAGCTTTCTTT	CASSLSRAGTEAFF
-	once	TRBJ2-1	TRBV9	15	TGTGCCAGCAGCGTAGTTCCCAGCTCCTACAATGAGCAGTTCTTC	CASSVVPSSYNEQFF
TRBD1	-	TRBJ1-5	TRBV5-1	16	TGCGCCAGCAGCTTGGGTACAGGGGGCGGCAATCAGCCCCAGCATTTT	CASSLGTGGGNQPQHF
TRBD2	-	TRBJ2-5	TRBV27	16	TGTGCCAGCAGTCAACGACTAGCGGGAGCCCAAGAGACCCAGTACTTC	CASSQRLAGAQETQYF
-	-	TRBJ1-2	TRBV30	12	TGTGCCTGGAGTCCTGGGGACTATGGCTACACCTTC	CAWSPGDYGYTF
-	-	TRBJ1-2	TRBV7-8	14	TGTGCCAGCAGCCCGAGCCAAAGCCGGTATGGCTACACCTTC	CASSPSQSRYGYTF
-	-	TRBJ1-1	TRBV14	14	TGTGCCAGCAGATCAGGGGAGGGGAACACTGAAGCTTTCTTT	CASRSGEGNTEAFF
TRBD1	-	TRBJ2-5	TRBV27	13	TGTGCCAGCAGTGTAGGGGGCTGGGAGACCCAGTACTTC	CASSVGGWETQYF
-	once	TRBJ2-1	TRBV9	12	TGTGCCAGCAGCCCTGGGGGGAATGAGCAGTTCTTC	CASSPGGNEQFF
TRBD2	-	TRBJ2-2	TRBV7-6	16	TGTGCCAGCAGCTTATGGACTAGCGGGAGTGCCGGGGAGCTGTTTTTT	CASSLWTSGSAGELFF
TRBD1	-	TRBJ2-7	TRBV5-1	14	TGCGCCAGCAGCGATGGACAGGGGATCGACGAGCAGTACTTC	CASSDGQGIDEQYF
TRBD1	-	TRBJ1-4	TRBV4-1	14	TGCGCCAGCAGCCAAGGGGACAGTGATGAAAAACTGTTTTTT	CASSQGDSDEKLFF
TRBD1	-	TRBJ1-2	TRBV13	17	TGTGCCAGCAGCGGGCCGGGACAGGGGGCTTTAAGGGGTGGCTACACCTTC	CASSGPGQGALRGGYTF
-	-	TRBJ2-3	TRBV5-1	16	TGCGCCAGCAGCTTGGGGGGGGCGAGTTTCACAGATACGCAGTATTTT	CASSLGGASFTDTQYF
-	-	TRBJ1-1	TRBV21-1	15	TGTGCCAGCAGCAAATTTAAGTGGTGGGACACTGAAGCTTTCTTT	CASSKFKWWDTEAFF
TRBD1	-	TRBJ2-5	TRBV28	14	TGTGCCAGCAGTTTGGACAGGTACCAAGAGACCCAGTACTTC	CASSLDRYQETQYF
-	once	TRBJ2-7	TRBV11-2	16	TGTGCCAGCAGCCAAGGACGGGGGACGATGGACTACGAGCAGTACTTC	CASSQGRGTMDYEQYF
-	once	TRBJ1-1	TRBV10-3	14	TGTGCCATCAGTGAGTCTAACAGAGGGACTGAAGCTTTCTTT	CAISESNRGTEAFF
-	-	TRBJ1-1	TRBV2	12	TGTGCTAGGGGAGAGGAGAACACTGAAGCTTTCTTT	CARGEENTEAFF
-	-	TRBJ2-2	TRBV7-8	15	TGTGCCAGCAGTCACCTCGAGGGGCTCGCCGGGGAGCTGTTTTTT	CASSHLEGLAGELFF
-	-	TRBJ1-2	TRBV19	15	TGTGCCAGTAGTACCCCCGGATGGTGGGACTATGGCTACACCTTC	CASSTPGWWDYGYTF
-	-	TRBJ1-3	TRBV9	15	TGTGCCAGCAGCGAGGGTCATTATCTACCAAACACCATATATTTT	CASSEGHYLPNTIYF